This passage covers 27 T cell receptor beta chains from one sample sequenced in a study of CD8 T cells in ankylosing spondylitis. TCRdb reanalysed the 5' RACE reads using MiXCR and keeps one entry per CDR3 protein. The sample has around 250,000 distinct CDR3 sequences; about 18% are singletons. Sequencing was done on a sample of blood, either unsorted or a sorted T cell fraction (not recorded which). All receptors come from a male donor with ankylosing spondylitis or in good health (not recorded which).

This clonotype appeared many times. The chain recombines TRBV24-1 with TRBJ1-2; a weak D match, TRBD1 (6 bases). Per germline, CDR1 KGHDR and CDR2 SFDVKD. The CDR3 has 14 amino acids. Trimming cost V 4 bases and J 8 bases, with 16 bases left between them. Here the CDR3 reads CATSDRYRARGYTF. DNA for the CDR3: TGTGCCACCAGTGACCGATACAGGGCTCGAGGCTACACCTTC.

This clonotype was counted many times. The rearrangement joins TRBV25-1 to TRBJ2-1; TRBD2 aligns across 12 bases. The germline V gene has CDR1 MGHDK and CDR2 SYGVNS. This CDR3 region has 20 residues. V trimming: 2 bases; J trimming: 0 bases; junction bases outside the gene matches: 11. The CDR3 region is CASSEIGGLAGTSSYNEQFF. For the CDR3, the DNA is TGTGCCAGCAGTGAAATCGGGGGACTAGCGGGTACTAGCTCCTACAATGAGCAGTTCTTC. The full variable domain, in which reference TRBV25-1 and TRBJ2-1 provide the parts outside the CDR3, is EADIYQTPRYLVIGTGKKITLECSQTMGHDKMYWYQQDPGMELHLIHYSYGVNSTEKGDLSSESTVSRIRTEHFPLTLESARPSHTSQYLCASSEIGGLAGTSSYNEQFFGPGTRLTVL.

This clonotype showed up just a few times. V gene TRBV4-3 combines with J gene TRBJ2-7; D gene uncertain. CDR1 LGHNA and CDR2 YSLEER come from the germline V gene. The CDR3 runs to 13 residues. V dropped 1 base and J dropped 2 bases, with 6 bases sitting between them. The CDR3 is CASSQAIAYEQYF. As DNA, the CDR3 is TGCGCCAGCAGCCAAGCAATAGCCTACGAGCAGTACTTC.

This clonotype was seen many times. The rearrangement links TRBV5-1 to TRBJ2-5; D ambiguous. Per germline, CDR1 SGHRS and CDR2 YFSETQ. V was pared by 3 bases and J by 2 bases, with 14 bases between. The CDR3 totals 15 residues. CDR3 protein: CASSSPGRNQETQYF. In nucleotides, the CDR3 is TGCGCCAGCAGCTCGCCCGGAAGGAATCAAGAGACCCAGTACTTC.

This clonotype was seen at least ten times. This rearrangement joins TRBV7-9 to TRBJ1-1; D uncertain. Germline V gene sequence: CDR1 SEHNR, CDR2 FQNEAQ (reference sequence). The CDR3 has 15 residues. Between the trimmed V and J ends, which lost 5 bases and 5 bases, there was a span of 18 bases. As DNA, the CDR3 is TGTGCCAGCAGCCCCCCGGGAAGAATGGTAACTGAAGCTTTCTTT. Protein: CASSPPGRMVTEAFF.

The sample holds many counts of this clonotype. The CDR3 region is CSVVGGYNEQFF. The CDR3 DNA follows: TGCAGCGTAGTCGGGGGGTACAATGAGCAGTTCTTC. The chain has TRBV29-1 and TRBJ2-1; 7 bases agree with TRBD2. With 6 bases clipped from V and 4 bases from J, the junction kept 3 bases outside the gene matches. This CDR3 comprises 12 residues. Germline CDR1 and CDR2: SQVTM and ANQGSEA.

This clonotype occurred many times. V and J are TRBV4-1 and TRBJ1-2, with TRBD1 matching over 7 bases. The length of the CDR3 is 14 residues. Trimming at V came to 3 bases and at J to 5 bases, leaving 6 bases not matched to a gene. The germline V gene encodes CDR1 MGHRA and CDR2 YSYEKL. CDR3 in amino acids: CASSQAPGGYGYTF. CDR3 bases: TGCGCCAGCAGCCAGGCTCCAGGGGGGTATGGCTACACCTTC.

Here the CDR3 DNA reads TGCAGCGTTCAGACAGGGTGGAACACTGAAGCTTTCTTT. It specifies CSVQTGWNTEAFF. The chain carries TRBV29-1 and TRBJ1-1, with TRBD1 matching 7 bases. CDR1 and CDR2 (germline): SQVTM, ANQGSEA. The CDR3 length is 13 residues. After removal of 5 bases from V and 1 base from J, the junction contained 4 bases not matched to a gene.

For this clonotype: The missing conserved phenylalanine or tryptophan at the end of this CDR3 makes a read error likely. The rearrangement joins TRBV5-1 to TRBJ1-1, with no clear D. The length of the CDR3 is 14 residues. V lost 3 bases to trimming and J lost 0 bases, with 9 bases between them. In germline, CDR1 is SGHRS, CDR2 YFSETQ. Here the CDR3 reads CASSSIDLNTEAFS. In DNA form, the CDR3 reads TGCGCCAGCAGCTCTATTGATCTGAACACTGAAGCTTTCTCT.

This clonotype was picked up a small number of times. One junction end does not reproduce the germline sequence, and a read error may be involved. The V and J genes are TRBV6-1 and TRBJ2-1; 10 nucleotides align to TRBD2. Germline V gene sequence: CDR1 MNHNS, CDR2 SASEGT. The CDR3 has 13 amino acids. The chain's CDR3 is CASSPAGGGLANF. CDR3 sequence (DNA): TGTGCCAGCAGCCCAGCGGGGGGGGGACTAGCGAACTTC.

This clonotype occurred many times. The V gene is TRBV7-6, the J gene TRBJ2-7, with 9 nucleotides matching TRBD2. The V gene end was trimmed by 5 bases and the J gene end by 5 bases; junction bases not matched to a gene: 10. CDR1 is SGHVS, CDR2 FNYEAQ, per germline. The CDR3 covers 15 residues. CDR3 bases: TGTGCCAGCAGCCACGGAGAGGGACTAGCTAACGAGCAGTACTTC. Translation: CASSHGEGLANEQYF.

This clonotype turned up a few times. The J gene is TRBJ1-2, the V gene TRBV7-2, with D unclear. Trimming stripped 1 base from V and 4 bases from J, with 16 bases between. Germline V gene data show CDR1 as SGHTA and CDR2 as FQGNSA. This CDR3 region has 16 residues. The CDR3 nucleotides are TGTGCCAGCAGCTTAGGCCCCAATGTCGACTTCTATGGCTACACCTTC. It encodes CASSLGPNVDFYGYTF.

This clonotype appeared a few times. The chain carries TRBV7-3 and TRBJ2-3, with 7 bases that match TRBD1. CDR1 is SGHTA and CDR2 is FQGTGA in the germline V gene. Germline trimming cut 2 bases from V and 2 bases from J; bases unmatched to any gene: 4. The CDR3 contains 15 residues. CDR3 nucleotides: TGTGCCAGCAGCTTATTGGGACAGAACACAGATACGCAGTATTTT. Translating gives CASSLLGQNTDTQYF.

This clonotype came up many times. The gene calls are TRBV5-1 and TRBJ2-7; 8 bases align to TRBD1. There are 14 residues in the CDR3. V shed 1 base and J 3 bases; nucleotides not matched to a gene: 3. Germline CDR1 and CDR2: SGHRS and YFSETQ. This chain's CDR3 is CASSLYTGGYEQYF. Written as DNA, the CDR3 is TGCGCCAGCAGCTTGTACACAGGGGGCTACGAGCAGTACTTC.

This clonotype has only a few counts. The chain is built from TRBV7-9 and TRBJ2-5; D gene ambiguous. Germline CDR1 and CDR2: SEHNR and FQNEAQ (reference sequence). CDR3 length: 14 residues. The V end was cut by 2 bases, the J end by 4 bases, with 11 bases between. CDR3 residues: CASSLSANLETQYF. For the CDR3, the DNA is TGTGCCAGCAGCTTATCAGCCAATCTAGAGACCCAGTACTTC. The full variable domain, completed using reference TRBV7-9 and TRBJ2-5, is DTGVSQNPRHKITKRGQNVTFRCDPISEHNRLYWYRQTLGQGPEFLTYFQNEAQLEKSRLLSDRFSAERPKGSFSTLEIQRTEQGDSAMYLCASSLSANLETQYFGPGTRLLVL.

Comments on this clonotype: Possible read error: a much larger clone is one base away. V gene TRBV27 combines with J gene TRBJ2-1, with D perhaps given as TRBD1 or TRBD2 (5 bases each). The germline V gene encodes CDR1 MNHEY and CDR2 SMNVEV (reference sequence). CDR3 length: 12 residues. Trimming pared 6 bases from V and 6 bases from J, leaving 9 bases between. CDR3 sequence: CASSARGNEQFF. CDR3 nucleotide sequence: TGTGCCAGCAGCGCGAGGGGCAATGAGCAGTTCTTC.

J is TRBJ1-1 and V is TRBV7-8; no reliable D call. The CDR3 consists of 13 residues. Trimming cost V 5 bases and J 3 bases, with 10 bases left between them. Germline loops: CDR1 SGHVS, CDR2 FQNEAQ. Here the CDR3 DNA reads TGTGCCAGCAGCGACGGTAGTTACACTGAAGCTTTCTTT. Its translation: CASSDGSYTEAFF.

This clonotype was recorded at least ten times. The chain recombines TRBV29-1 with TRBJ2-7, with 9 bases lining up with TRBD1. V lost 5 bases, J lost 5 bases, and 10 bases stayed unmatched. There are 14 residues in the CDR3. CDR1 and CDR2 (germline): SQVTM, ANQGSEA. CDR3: CSVRTGTGSHEQYF. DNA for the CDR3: TGCAGCGTTCGAACCGGGACAGGGTCCCACGAGCAGTACTTC.

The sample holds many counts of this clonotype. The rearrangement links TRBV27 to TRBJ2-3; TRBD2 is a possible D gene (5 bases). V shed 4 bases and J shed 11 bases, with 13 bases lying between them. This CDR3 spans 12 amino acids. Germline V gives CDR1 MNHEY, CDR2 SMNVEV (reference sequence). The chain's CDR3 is CASSSPGGGQYF. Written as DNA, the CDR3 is TGTGCCAGCAGTTCCCCCGGAGGTGGGCAGTATTTT.

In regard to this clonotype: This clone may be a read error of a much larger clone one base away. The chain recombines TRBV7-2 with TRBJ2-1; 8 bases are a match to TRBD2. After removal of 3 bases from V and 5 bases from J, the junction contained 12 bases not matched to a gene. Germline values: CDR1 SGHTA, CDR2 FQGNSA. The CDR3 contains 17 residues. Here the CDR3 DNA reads TGTGCCAGCAGCTTCCTTCCCCGGACTAGCACGAACAATGAGCAGTTCTTC. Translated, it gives CASSFLPRTSTNNEQFF.

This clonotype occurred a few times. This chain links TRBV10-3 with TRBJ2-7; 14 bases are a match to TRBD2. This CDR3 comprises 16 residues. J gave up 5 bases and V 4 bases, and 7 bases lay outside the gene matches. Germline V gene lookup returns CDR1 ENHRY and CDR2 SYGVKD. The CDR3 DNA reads TGTGCCATCAGTGGGGACCCGGGACTAGCGGGAGACGAGCAGTACTTC. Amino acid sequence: CAISGDPGLAGDEQYF.

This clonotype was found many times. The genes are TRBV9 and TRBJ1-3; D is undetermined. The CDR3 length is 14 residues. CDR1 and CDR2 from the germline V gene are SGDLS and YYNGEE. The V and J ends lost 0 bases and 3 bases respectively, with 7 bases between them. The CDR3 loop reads CASSVAANGNTIYF. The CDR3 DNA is TGTGCCAGCAGCGTAGCGGCCAATGGAAACACCATATATTTT.

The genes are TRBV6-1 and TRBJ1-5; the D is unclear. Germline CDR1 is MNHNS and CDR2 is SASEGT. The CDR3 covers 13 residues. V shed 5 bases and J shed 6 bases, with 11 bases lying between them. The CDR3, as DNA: TGTGCCAGCAGTCCTGTGGCTGCTCAGCCCCAGCATTTT. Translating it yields CASSPVAAQPQHF.

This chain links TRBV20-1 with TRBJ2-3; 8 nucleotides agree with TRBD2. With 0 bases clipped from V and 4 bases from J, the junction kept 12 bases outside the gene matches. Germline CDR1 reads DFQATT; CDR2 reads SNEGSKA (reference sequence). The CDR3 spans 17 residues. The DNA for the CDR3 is TGCAGTGCTAGAGACTCCTCAGTTCGGGAGGGCCCAGATACGCAGTATTTT. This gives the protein CSARDSSVREGPDTQYF.

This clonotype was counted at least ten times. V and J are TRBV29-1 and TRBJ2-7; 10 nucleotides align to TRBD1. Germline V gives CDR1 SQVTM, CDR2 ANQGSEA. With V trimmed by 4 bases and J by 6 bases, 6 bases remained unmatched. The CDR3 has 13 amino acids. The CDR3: CSVVGQGVSEQYF. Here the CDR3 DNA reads TGCAGCGTTGTTGGACAGGGGGTCTCCGAGCAGTACTTC.

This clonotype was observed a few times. The CDR3 spells CSSRGNTEAFF. The CDR3 bases are TGCAGCTCTAGGGGCAACACTGAAGCTTTCTTT. The chain links TRBV29-1 to TRBJ1-1, with a tentative D call TRBD1 (5 bases). CDR1 and CDR2 from the germline V gene are SQVTM and ANQGSEA. The germline V and J ends were trimmed by 8 bases and 2 bases, with 9 bases remaining between them. This CDR3 is built from 11 residues.

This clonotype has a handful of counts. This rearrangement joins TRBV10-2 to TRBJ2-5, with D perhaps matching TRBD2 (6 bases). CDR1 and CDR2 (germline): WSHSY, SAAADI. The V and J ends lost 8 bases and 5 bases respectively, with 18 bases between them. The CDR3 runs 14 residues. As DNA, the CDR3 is TGCGCCAGCGTCAGCGGATGCGGGGTTGAGACCCAGTACTTC. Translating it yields CASVSGCGVETQYF.